Below, 12 T cell receptor beta chains from the same sample are listed, as sequenced in a study of shared clonotypes between healthy human individuals. CD45RO negativity and positive selection for CCR7 defined naive CD8 cells, a population that excluded terminally differentiated effector memory CD45RA+ cells. The assay was immunoSEQ multiplex PCR, and TCRdb's table has in-frame clones only and misses some. The data hold 2 million to 2.5 million clones, with over 85% observed a single time. Sequenced: naive CD8+ T cells sorted from blood. The source of these receptors is a man younger than 35 in good health.

A single count supports this clone. The J gene is TRBJ2-4, the V gene TRBV21-1; TRBD2 is the table's D call, not checked against the DNA. TRBV21-1 is a pseudogene. CDR3 length: 16 amino acids. CDR3 in amino acids: CASSKRRGLAKNIQYF. The CDR3 DNA reads as TGTGCCAGCAGCAAAAGGCGGGGACTAGCCAAAAACATTCAGTACTTC.

The chain carries TRBV29-1 and TRBJ1-1, with D tentatively TRBD1 (5 bases). This CDR3 has 13 amino acids. Trimming took off 2 bases at V and 1 base at J, with 8 bases between the two ends. The germline gives CDR1 SQVTM, CDR2 ANQGSEA. CDR3 in DNA: TGCAGCGTTGAAACCGACAGGAACACTGAAGCTTTCTTT. This gives the protein CSVETDRNTEAFF.

This clone was recorded once. One junction end disagrees with the germline gene, perhaps due to a read error. The chain is built from TRBV7-7 and TRBJ1-1; D might be TRBD1 (6 bases). Germline lookup yields CDR1 SSHAT and CDR2 FNYEAQ (reference sequence). The CDR3 loop spans 14 amino acids. In nucleotides, the CDR3 is TGTGCTAGCAGCTTAGGGGGTTGGGACACTGAAGCTTTCTTT. Its protein product is CASSLGGWDTEAFF.

A single count supports this clone. V and J are TRBV11-2 and TRBJ2-7; a weak D match, TRBD2 (5 bases). The CDR3 length is 12 residues. Trimming took off 6 bases at V and 4 bases at J, with 10 bases between the two ends. The germline V gene has CDR1 SGHAT and CDR2 FQNNGV. CDR3 sequence (DNA): TGTGCCAGCAGACTGGGCGGGTACGAGCAGTACTTC. Protein sequence: CASRLGGYEQYF.

This chain uses TRBV16 with TRBJ2-5; 7 positions agree with TRBD1. The V segment lost 1 base and the J segment 3 bases; nucleotides outside the gene matches: 5. CDR3 length equals 15 residues. The V gene's germline CDR1 is KGHSY and CDR2 FQNENV. The CDR3 spells CASSQLRDSKETQYF. CDR3 coding DNA: TGTGCCAGCAGCCAATTACGGGACAGTAAAGAGACCCAGTACTTC.

Concerning this clone: The same CDR3 is also encoded by other DNA sequences in this sample. The chain couples TRBV5-6 to TRBJ2-7; D is uncertain. With 2 bases removed from V and 6 bases from J, the gap between germline ends came to 6 bases. The CDR3 loop spans 11 amino acids. From germline, CDR1 is SGHDT and CDR2 YYEEEE. CDR3 DNA sequence: TGTGCCAGCAGCTTACTTCGCGAGCAGTACTTC. As protein: CASSLLREQYF.

The chain has TRBV7-9 and TRBJ2-3, with 7 bases matching TRBD2. Germline loops: CDR1 SEHNR, CDR2 FQNEAQ (reference sequence). This CDR3 is built from 15 residues. The V gene end was trimmed by 2 bases and the J gene end by 1 base; junction bases not matched to a gene: 3. The CDR3 spells CASSLFLAGTDTQYF. The CDR3 region has the DNA TGTGCCAGCAGCTTATTTCTAGCGGGCACAGATACGCAGTATTTT.

This clone was detected once. The V gene is TRBV6-6, the J gene TRBJ2-7; TRBD1 aligns across 10 bases. Germline CDR1 is MNHNY and CDR2 is SVGAGI (reference sequence). This CDR3 is built from 13 residues. V dropped 6 bases and J dropped 9; count of bases not matched to a gene: 8. CDR3 nucleotide sequence: TGTGCCAGCAGCTCCGGGACAGGGGTTTTGCAGTACTTC. It is translated as CASSSGTGVLQYF.

V gene TRBV6-5 combines with J gene TRBJ2-7; possible D gene TRBD1, 6 bases. Trimming stripped 1 base from V and 6 bases from J, with 10 bases between. Germline CDR1 and CDR2: MNHEY and SVGAGI. CDR3 length: 13 residues. The CDR3 sequence: CASSYFEGVEQYF. CDR3 coding DNA: TGTGCCAGCAGTTACTTCGAGGGGGTCGAGCAGTACTTC.

This rearrangement joins TRBV19 to TRBJ1-6, with a tentative D call TRBD1 (5 bases). CDR1 is LNHDA, CDR2 SQIVND, per germline (reference sequence). CDR3 length: 16 amino acids. V was clipped by 7 bases and J by 5 bases, with 18 bases between them. CDR3 nucleotides: TGTGCCAGTAAAGGGGAAGGATTCCTCAATAATTCACCCCTCCACTTT. Protein product: CASKGEGFLNNSPLHF.

A single count supports this clone. The V call is TRBV6-6, the J call TRBJ1-2, with D possibly matching TRBD1 (5 bases). Looked up from germline, CDR1 is MNHNY and CDR2 is SVGAGI (reference sequence). V lost 0 bases to trimming and J lost 5 bases, with 10 bases between them. CDR3 size: 14 residues. CDR3 protein: CASSYSTDWYGYTF. The CDR3 nucleotides are TGTGCCAGCAGTTACTCGACAGACTGGTATGGCTACACCTTC.

The V gene is TRBV7-9, the J gene TRBJ2-7; D unresolved. CDR3 length: 12 amino acids. The ends were cut back, 5 bases at V and 4 bases at J, with 9 bases in the middle. The germline CDR1 and CDR2 sequences are SEHNR and FQNEAQ (reference sequence). CDR3 bases: TGTGCCAGCAGCACCAACTCGTACGAGCAGTACTTC. Encoded protein: CASSTNSYEQYF.